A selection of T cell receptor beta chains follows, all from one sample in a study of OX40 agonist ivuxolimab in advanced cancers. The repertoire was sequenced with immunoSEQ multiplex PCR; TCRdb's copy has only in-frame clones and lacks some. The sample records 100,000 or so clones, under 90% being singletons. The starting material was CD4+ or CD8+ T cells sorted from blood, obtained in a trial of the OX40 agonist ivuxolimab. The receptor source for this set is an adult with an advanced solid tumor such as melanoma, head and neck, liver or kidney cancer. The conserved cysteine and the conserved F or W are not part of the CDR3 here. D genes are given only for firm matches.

CDR3: ASSPPVPWDYGYT
D: NA
V: TRBV19

CDR3: ASSPRTGVGEQY
D: TRBD1
V: TRBV6-5

CDR3: ASSPRAGVTEAF
D: NA
V: TRBV18

CDR3: ASGYTGNYGYT
D: NA
V: TRBV27

CDR3: ASSGVGVSTEAF
D: NA
V: TRBV9

CDR3: ASTPSSQF
D: NA
V: TRBV30

CDR3: ASISTGFLAKNIQY
D: NA
V: TRBV2

CDR3: ATTGTGEYEQY
D: NA
V: TRBV12-5

CDR3: ASSQGDWGYT
D: NA
V: TRBV21-1

CDR3: ASSKGAEGVVGYT
D: TRBD1
V: TRBV18

CDR3: ASSLLGTGGPANTGELF
D: TRBD2
V: TRBV7-2

CDR3: ASSIAGGLKQY
D: TRBD2
V: TRBV19

CDR3: ASSLNLAGVQDTQY
D: TRBD2
V: TRBV5-1

CDR3: ASRSMDRVYYGYT
D: TRBD1
V: TRBV7-2

CDR3: ASSPDVRSGANVLT
D: NA
V: TRBV2

CDR3: ASSLGGLAKNIQY
D: NA
V: TRBV27